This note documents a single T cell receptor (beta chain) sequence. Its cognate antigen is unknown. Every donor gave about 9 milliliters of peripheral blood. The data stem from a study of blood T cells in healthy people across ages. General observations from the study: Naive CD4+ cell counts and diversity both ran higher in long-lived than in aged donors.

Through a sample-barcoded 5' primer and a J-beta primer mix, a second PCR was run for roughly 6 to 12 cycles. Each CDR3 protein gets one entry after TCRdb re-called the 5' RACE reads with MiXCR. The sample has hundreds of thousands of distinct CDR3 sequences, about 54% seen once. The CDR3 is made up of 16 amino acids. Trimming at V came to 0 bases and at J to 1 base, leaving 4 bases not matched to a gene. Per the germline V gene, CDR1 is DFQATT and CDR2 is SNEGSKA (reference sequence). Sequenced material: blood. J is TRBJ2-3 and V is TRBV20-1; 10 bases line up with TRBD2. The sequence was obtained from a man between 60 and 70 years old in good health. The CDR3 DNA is TGCAGTGCTAGAGATCGAGGACTAGCGGGCACAGATACGCAGTATTTT. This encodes CSARDRGLAGTDTQYF.